This T cell receptor beta chain was sequenced for a study of blood T cell repertoires in COVID-19. About the research overall: Collection of acute and convalescent COVID-19 samples took place in the United States, Italy and Spain. The cDNA or gDNA used as material had been derived from T cells, B-cell-depleted T cells, or PBMCs.

Some clones are missing from TCRdb's copy, which holds only in-frame ones; the method was immunoSEQ multiplex PCR. This table holds 200,000 to 250,000 clones, approximately 84% found once. Germline CDR1 is SGHRS and CDR2 is YFSETQ. With 5 bases clipped from V and 2 bases from J, the junction kept 6 bases outside the gene matches. The CDR3 runs 15 residues. Participant-given clinical history determined each cohort assignment. Each recovered donor of Cohort 3 presented with two negative PCRs, clearance, or symptom resolution. This chain joins TRBV5-1 and TRBJ2-3; 9 bases are a match to TRBD1. Sequencing was done on a sample of PBMCs or T cells enriched from blood (not recorded which). This TCR derives from a man in his forties or fifties who had recovered from COVID-19. The DNA for the CDR3 is TGCGCCAGCAGGTCCGGGACAGGGCTCACAGATACGCAGTATTTT. Translating it yields CASRSGTGLTDTQYF.